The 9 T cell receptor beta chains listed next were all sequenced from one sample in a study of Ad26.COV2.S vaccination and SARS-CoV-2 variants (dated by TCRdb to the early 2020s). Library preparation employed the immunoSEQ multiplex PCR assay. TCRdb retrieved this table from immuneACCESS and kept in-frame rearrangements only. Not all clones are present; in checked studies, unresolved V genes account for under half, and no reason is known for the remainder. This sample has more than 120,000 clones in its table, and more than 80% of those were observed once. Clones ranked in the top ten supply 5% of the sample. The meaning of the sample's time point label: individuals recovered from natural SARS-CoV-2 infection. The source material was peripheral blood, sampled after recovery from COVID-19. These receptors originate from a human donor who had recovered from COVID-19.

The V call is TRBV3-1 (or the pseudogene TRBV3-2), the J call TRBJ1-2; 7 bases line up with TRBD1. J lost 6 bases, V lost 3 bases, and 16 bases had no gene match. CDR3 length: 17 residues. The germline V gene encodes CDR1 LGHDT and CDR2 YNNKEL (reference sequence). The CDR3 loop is CASSHHGTVGGRDGYTF. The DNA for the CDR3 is TGTGCCAGCAGCCACCACGGGACAGTGGGAGGGCGTGATGGCTACACCTTC.

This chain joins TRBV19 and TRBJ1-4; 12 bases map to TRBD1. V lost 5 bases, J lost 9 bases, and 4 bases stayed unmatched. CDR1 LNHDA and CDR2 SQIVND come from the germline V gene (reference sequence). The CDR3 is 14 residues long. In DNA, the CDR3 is TGTGCCAGTAGTCTCCGGGACAGGGGGCAAAAACTGTTTTTT. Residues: CASSLRDRGQKLFF. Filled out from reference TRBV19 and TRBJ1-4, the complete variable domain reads DGGITQSPKYLFRKEGQNVTLSCEQNLNHDAMYWYRQDPGQGLRLIYYSQIVNDFQKGDIAEGYSVSREKKESFPLTVTSAQKNPTAFYLCASSLRDRGQKLFFGSGTQLSVL.

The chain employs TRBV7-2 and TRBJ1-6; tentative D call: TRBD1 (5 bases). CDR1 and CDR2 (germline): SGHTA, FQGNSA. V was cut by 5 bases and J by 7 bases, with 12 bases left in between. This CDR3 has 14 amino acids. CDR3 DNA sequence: TGTGCCAGCAGCACTTACGACAGCAATTCACCCCTCCACTTT. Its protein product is CASSTYDSNSPLHF.

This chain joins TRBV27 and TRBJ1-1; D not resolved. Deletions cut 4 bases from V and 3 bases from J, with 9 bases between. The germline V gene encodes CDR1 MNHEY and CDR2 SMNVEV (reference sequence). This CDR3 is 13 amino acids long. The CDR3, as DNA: TGTGCCAGCAGTTCCTCGCCGTACACTGAAGCTTTCTTT. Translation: CASSSSPYTEAFF.

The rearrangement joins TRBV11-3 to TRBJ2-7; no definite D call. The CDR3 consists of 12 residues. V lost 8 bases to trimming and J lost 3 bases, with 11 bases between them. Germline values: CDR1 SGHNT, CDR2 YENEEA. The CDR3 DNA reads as TGTGCCAGCCTACTCGCCTGCTACGAGCAGTACTTC. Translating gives CASLLACYEQYF.

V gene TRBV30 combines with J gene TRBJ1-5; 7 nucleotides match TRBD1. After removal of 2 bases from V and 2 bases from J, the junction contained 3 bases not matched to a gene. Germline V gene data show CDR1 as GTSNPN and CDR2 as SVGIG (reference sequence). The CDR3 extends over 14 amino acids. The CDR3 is CAWSYRGGNQPQHF. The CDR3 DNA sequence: TGTGCCTGGAGTTACAGGGGCGGCAATCAGCCCCAGCATTTT.

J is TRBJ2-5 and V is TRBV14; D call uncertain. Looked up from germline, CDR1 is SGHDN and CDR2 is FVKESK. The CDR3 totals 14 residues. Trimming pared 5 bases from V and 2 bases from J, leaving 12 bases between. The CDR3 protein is CASSAIVGQETQYF. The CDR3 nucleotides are TGTGCCAGCAGCGCGATCGTAGGGCAAGAGACCCAGTACTTC.

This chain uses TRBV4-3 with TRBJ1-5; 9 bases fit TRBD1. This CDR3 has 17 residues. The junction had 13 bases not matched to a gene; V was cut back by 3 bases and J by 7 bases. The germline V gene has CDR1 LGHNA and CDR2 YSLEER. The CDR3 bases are TGCGCCAGCAGCCAGGCTGCCGGGACAGGGCATGGACAGCCCCAGCATTTT. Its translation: CASSQAAGTGHGQPQHF.

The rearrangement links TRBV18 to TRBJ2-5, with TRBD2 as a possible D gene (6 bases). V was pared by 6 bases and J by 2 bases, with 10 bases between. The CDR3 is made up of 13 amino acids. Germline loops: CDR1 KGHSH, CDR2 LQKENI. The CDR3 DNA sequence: TGTGCCAGCTCTTCGACTAGACAAGAGACCCAGTACTTC. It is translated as CASSSTRQETQYF.